This T cell receptor beta chain stems from a study of CD8+CD57+ T cells in acquired aplastic anemia. Overall study: Each DNA sample taken from sorted CD4+ and CD8+ cells came to 3.2 ug on average.

CDR3 length equals 14 residues. Germline loops: CDR1 SNHLY, CDR2 FYNNEI. V gave up 6 bases and J gave up 6 bases; unmatched junction bases: 11. A note on this clonotype: No antigen is known for it. Given the absence of the conserved phenylalanine or tryptophan at the CDR3 end, a read error is likely.

General study findings and limits: Almost 30 shared CD8+ CDR3s appeared highly expressed within patients' immunodominant clones.

Genomic DNA served as template for TCR beta VDJ and CDR3 profiling. Using its own MiXCR run on the reads, TCRdb lists one record per CDR3 protein. The sample shows just over 400,000 distinct CDR3 sequences, 55% to 70% of them seen only once. Sequenced material: sorted CD4+, CD8+, or CD8+CD57+ T cells (not recorded which) from PBMCs. The chain links TRBV2 to TRBJ2-7, with TRBD1 identical over 7 bases. The sequence derives from a human donor in good health, serving as a control. The CDR3 spells CASSTDRVGTEQYC. The DNA of the CDR3 is TGTGCCAGCAGCACCGACAGGGTAGGAACCGAGCAGTACTGC.